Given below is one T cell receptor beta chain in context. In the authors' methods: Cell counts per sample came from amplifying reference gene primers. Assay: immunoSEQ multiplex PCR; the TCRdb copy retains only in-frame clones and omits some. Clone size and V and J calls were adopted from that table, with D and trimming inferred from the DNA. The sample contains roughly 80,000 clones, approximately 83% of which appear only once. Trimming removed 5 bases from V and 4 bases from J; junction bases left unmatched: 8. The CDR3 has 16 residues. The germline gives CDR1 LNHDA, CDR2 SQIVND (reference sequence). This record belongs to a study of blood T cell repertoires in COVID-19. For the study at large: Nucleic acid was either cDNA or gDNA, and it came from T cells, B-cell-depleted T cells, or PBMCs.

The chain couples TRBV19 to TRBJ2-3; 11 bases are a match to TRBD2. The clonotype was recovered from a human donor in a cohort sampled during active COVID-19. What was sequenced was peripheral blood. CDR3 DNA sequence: TGTGCCAGTAGTTCACGACTAGCGGGACCCTCAGATACGCAGTATTTT. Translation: CASSSRLAGPSDTQYF.